This paragraph covers one TCR beta chain sequence. TCRdb analysed the RT-PCR reads with MiXCR anew, one entry per CDR3 protein. The repertoire holds roughly 21,000 distinct CDR3 sequences, with roughly 30% as singletons. This record belongs to a study of patients and donors after allogeneic stem cell transplantation. Trimming removed 1 base from V and 3 bases from J; junction bases left unmatched: 4. CDR1 and CDR2 (germline): SQVTM, ANQGSEA. The CDR3 spans 14 residues. The genes are TRBV29-1 and TRBJ1-2; TRBD1 matches 8 bases. This clonotype was sampled from a human donor who was either an allogeneic HSCT recipient or a stem cell or donor lymphocyte infusion donor (not recorded which). It is not recorded whose cells these are; they may come from a transplant donor. Specimen: blood, either unsorted or a sorted T cell fraction (not recorded which). CDR3 sequence: CSVEARTGHYGYTF. CDR3 in DNA: TGCAGCGTTGAAGCCCGGACAGGGCACTATGGCTACACCTTC.